This paragraph covers one T cell receptor (beta chain) sequence. It lacks a known antigen. No per-base quality is available; no much larger clone lies one base away. Patients with hyperthyroidism were aged 18 to 65 years, had been newly diagnosed, and had a disease duration of less than 2 months. Patients with other autoimmune diseases, uncontrolled infections, pregnancy or lactation were excluded. Diagnosis relied on clinical symptoms, serum thyroxine, TRAb, thyroid ultrasound and orbital computed tomography. Total RNA was extracted using Trizol reagent, and RNA quality was checked on an Agilent 2100 Bioanalyzer. For repertoire sequencing, the TCR beta CDR3 regions were amplified from RNA transcripts. HTBI primers and the Qiagen OneStep RT-PCR kit were used in a first-round RT-PCR, which was followed by a second-round multiplex PCR, size selection and purification. Sequencing of the libraries was carried out on an Illumina HiSeq2000 in paired-end mode with 100 bp reads. The original methods were these. SOAPnuke was used for read processing, and reads with adapters, uncalled bases, a mean Phred below 15, or no exact constant-primer or identifier match were discarded. COPE v1.2.5 was used to merge high-quality paired reads. Unique nucleotide sequences were defined as clonotypes and aligned to IMGT TRB V, D and J references using MiTCR v1.1. The analysis was limited to V-J combinations with a frequency above 0.0001, which together covered 99.2% of the repertoires. For each V-J combination, a TCR clonal expansion and chaos score was defined as F50 clonal expansion divided by the chaos observed in the TCRdist matrix. Welch's t-statistics and random forest were used to reduce features to more than ten V-J combinations, which were fed into a naive Bayes classifier. The Morisita-Horn index was used to measure how similar the thyroid and blood repertoires were. TCRdb reran the public reads through fastp at Q25 and MiXCR, keeping productive beta chains. Rows matching on CDR3 protein sequence are summarized as one entry with the most common DNA and genes. None of the V and J calls come from the authors' own analysis; TCRdb made them. A total of around 520,000 distinct CDR3 sequences appear in this sample, roughly 40% of them only once. Clones ranked in the top ten supply about 4.1% of the sample.

The data derive from a study of Graves' ophthalmopathy and Graves' hyperthyroidism (dated by TCRdb to about 2018). Regarding the complete study: A patient counted as having stable hyperthyroidism if there was no progression to ophthalmopathy within 18 months of follow-up. For independent validation, a separate cohort was made up of 18 to 20 hyperthyroidism patients plus 17 patients who later progressed from hyperthyroidism to ophthalmopathy. In five to seven hyperthyroidism patients, the T-cell repertoire of thyroid tissue was compared with the T-cell repertoire of blood. In total, around 130 blood samples were TCR-sequenced: fewer than 50 ophthalmopathy, some 75 hyperthyroidism and roughly 17 hyperthyroidism-to-ophthalmopathy patients. The study used TCR beta repertoire signatures to distinguish Graves' ophthalmopathy from Graves' hyperthyroidism and to predict progression to ophthalmopathy. Following sampling, methimazole starting at 30 mg daily was administered to hyperthyroidism patients, and high-dose intravenous methylprednisolone was administered to ophthalmopathy patients. To explore V-J signatures that distinguish ophthalmopathy from hyperthyroidism, a discovery set of 100 patients was enrolled, made up of around 44 with ophthalmopathy and around 60 with stable hyperthyroidism. General study outcomes and caveats: No statistical method was used to set the sample size in advance, and the investigators knew which group each participant was assigned to. In cross-validation, the 13-signature model distinguished ophthalmopathy from stable hyperthyroidism with around 90% sensitivity and around 84% specificity, while in the test set the corresponding values were roughly 80% and 75%. Most of the expanded thyroid clonotypes with a frequency above 0.001 were also detected in blood, and it was suggested that the thyroid immune response may be reflected by blood repertoires. In validation, the model predicted ophthalmopathy progression with nearly 71% sensitivity and 72.22% specificity; eleven to twelve predicted patients were CT-confirmed with GO in a median of approximately 6.5 months.

Including the terminal cysteine and phenylalanine, the CDR3 comprises 13 residues. The kept DNA is CDR3 alone, 39 bases in frame from the first base. The V and J ends are trimmed by 5 bases and 1 base, leaving 8 bases between them. Looking up the germline V gene yields CDR1 SGHTA and CDR2 FQGNSA. This receptor was taken from an adult man with Graves' hyperthyroidism. This chain is built from TRBV7-2 and TRBJ2-5; tentative D gene TRBD2, with 5 bases matching. The specimen sequenced was peripheral blood or thyroid tissue (not recorded which). The DNA is TGTGCCAGCAGCAGGACTTTCCAAGAGACCCAGTACTTC. This yields the protein CASSRTFQETQYF.